This T cell receptor beta chain was captured in a study of Graves' ophthalmopathy and Graves' hyperthyroidism. Broader study findings: Most expanded clonotypes from thyroid (those above 0.001 frequency) were also found in blood.

Of note for this clonotype: Its antigen is still unknown. A much larger clone lies a single base off, so this may be a read error.

The CDR3 loop spans 15 amino acids. Germline V gene data show CDR1 as PRHDT and CDR2 as FYEKMQ (reference sequence). V shed 5 bases and J shed 14 bases, with 25 bases lying between them. In donors with ophthalmopathy, activity was moderate-to-severe, with CAS ≥3, NOSPECS ≥4 and duration under 3 months. Additional autoimmune diseases, uncontrolled infections, pregnancy or lactation disqualified patients. CDR3 regions of TCR beta were amplified from RNA transcripts. An opening RT-PCR round employed HTBI primers and preceded a second-round multiplex PCR. TCRdb processed the multiplex PCR reads anew with MiXCR; each CDR3 protein has one entry. This sample carries some 47,000 distinct CDR3 sequences, under 55% of them seen once, and the ten largest clones take less than 25%.

This TCR was sampled from an adult man with Graves' ophthalmopathy. Sequences were obtained from peripheral blood. The gene calls are TRBV13 and TRBJ1-5; no reliable D call. CDR3 sequence reads: CASSRSVGLIICEHF. CDR3 nucleotide sequence: TGTGCCAGCAGCCGGTCGGTCGGGCTTATCATCTGCGAGCATTTT.